The sequence of this T cell receptor beta chain was determined in a study of T cell changes during pregnancy in multiple sclerosis. CDR1 and CDR2 from the germline V gene are SGHNT and YENEEA. The CDR3 totals 13 residues. The V gene end was trimmed by 3 bases and the J gene end by 6 bases; junction bases not matched to a gene: 1. Sequenced by immunoSEQ multiplex PCR; TCRdb stores in-frame clones only, minus some. The profile shows 29,000 or so clones, around nine tenths of them singletons. The material was CD8+ T cells from peripheral blood mononuclear cells, obtained before pregnancy. V is TRBV11-3 and J is TRBJ2-7; 11 bases agree with TRBD1. This clonotype originated in a female donor with multiple sclerosis, enrolled in a pregnancy study. The CDR3 bases are TGTGCCAGCAGCTTCGGGACAGGGGGCGAGCAGTACTTC. Amino acid sequence: CASSFGTGGEQYF.